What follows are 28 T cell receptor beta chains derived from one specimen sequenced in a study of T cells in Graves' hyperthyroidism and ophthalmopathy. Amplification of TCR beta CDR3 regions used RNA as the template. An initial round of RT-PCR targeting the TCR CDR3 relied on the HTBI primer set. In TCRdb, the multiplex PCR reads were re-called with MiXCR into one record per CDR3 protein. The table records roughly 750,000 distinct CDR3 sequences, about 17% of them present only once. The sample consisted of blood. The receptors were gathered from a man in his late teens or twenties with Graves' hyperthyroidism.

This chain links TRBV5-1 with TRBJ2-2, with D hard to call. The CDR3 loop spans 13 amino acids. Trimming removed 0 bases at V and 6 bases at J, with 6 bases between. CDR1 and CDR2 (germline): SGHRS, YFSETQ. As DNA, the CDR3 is TGCGCCAGCAGCTTGGGGCAGGCCGGGGAGCTGTTTTTT. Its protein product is CASSLGQAGELFF.

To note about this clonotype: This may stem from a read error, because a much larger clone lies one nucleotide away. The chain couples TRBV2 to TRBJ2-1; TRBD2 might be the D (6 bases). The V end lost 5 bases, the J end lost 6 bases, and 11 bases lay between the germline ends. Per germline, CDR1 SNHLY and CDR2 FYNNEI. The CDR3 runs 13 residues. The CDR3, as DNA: TGTGCCAGCAGTCCGGCTAGCGTCAATGAGCAGTTCTTC. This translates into CASSPASVNEQFF.

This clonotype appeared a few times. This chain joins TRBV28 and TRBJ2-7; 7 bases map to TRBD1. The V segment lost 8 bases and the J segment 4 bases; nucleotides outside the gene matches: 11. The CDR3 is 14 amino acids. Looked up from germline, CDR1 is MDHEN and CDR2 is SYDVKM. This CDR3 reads CASGAPGQIYEQYF. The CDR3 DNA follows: TGTGCCAGCGGCGCCCCGGGACAGATTTACGAGCAGTACTTC.

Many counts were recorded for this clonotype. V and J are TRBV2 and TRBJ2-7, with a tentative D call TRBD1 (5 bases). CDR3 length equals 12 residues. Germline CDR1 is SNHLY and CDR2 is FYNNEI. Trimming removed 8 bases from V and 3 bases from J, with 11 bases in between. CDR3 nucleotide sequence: TGTGCCAGCGGGTGGCAGGGCTACGAGCAGTACTTC. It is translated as CASGWQGYEQYF.

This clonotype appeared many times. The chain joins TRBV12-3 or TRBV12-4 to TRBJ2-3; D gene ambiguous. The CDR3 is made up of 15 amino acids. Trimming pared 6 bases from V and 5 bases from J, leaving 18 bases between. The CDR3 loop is CASSQEFGGIDTQYF. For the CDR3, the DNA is TGTGCCAGCAGCCAGGAGTTTGGTGGGATAGATACGCAGTATTTT.

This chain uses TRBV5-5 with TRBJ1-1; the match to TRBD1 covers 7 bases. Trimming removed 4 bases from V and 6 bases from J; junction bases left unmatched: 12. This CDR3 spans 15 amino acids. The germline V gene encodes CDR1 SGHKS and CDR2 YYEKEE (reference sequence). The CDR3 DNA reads TGTGCCAGCAGCCCCAGACAGGGAGCAGGACCTGAAGCTTTCTTT. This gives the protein CASSPRQGAGPEAFF.

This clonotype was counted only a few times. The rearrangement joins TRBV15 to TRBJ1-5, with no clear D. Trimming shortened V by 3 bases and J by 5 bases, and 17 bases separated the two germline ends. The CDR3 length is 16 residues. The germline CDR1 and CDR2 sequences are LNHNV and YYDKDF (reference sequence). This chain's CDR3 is CATSSSVASPHQPQHF. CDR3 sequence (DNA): TGTGCCACCAGCAGTTCTGTCGCCTCACCCCATCAGCCCCAGCATTTT.

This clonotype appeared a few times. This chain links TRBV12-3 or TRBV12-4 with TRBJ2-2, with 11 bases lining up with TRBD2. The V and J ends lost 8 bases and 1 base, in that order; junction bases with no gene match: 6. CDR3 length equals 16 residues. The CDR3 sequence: CASVSTSGGNTGELFF. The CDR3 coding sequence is TGTGCCAGCGTTTCCACTAGCGGGGGGAACACCGGGGAGCTGTTTTTT.

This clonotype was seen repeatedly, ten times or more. The chain's CDR3 is CASSLLLQGTQYF. For the CDR3, the DNA is TGTGCCAGCAGCTTACTCCTTCAAGGAACCCAGTACTTC. This rearrangement joins TRBV7-9 to TRBJ2-5; D gene uncertain. This CDR3 region has 13 residues. Germline CDR1 reads SEHNR; CDR2 reads FQNEAQ (reference sequence). Trimming pared 2 bases from V and 8 bases from J, leaving 12 bases between.

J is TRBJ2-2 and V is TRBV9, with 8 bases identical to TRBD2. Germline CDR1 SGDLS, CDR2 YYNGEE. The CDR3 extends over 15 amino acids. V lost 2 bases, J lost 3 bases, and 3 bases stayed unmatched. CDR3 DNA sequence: TGTGCCAGCAGCGTGGGGACTAGGGACACCGGGGAGCTGTTTTTT. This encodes CASSVGTRDTGELFF. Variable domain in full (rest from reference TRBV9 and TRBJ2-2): DSGVTQTPKHLITATGQRVTLRCSPRSGDLSVYWYQQSLDQGLQFLIQYYNGEERAKGNILERFSAQQFPDLHSELNLSSLELGDSALYFCASSVGTRDTGELFFGEGSRLTVL.

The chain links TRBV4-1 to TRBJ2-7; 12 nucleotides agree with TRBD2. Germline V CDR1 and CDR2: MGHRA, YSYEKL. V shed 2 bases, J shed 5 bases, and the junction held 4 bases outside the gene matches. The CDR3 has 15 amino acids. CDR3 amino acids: CASSQLAGGAHEQYF. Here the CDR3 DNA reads TGCGCCAGCAGCCAACTAGCGGGAGGGGCACACGAGCAGTACTTC.

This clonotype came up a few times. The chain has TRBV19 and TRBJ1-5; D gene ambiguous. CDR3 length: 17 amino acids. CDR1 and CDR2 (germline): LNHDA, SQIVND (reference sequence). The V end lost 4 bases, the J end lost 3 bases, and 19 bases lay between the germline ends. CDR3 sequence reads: CASSTTGPPQYNQPQHF. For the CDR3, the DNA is TGTGCCAGTAGTACGACCGGGCCCCCTCAGTACAATCAGCCCCAGCATTTT.

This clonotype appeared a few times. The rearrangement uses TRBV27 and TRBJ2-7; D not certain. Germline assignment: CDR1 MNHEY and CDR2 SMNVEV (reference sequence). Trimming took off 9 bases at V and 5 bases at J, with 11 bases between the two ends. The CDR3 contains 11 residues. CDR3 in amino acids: CASGGLHEQYF. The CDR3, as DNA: TGTGCCAGTGGTGGGCTCCACGAGCAGTACTTC.

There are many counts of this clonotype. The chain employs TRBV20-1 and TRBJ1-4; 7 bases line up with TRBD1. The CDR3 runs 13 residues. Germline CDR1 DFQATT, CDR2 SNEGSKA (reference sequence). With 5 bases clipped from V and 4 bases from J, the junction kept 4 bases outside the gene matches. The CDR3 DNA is TGCAGTGCTGTAACAGGGGATAATGAAAAACTGTTTTTT. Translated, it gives CSAVTGDNEKLFF.

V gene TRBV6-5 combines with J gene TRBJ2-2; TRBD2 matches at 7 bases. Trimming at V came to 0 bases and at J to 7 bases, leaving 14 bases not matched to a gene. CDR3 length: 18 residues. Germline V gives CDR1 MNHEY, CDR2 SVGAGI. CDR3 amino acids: CASSYSPGIAWGGGELFF. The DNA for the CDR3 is TGTGCCAGCAGTTACTCCCCCGGGATAGCGTGGGGGGGCGGGGAGCTGTTTTTT.

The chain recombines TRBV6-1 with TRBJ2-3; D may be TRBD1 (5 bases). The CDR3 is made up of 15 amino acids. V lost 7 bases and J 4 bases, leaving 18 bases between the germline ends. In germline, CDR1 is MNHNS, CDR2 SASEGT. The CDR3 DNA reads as TGTGCCAGCACCGAGGTGGGCAGGGAAGCAGATACGCAGTATTTT. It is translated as CASTEVGREADTQYF.

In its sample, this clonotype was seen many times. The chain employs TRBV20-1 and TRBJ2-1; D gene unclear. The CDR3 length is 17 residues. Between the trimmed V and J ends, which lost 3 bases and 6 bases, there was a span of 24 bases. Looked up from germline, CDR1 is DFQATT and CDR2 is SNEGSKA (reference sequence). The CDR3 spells CSARTLGKQTKFNEQFF. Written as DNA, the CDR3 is TGCAGTGCTAGGACGCTGGGGAAGCAGACAAAATTCAATGAGCAGTTCTTC.

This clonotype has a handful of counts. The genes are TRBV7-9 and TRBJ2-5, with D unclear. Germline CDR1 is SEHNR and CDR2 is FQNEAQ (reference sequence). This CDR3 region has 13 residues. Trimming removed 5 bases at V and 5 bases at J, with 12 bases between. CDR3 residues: CASSRTTPETQYF. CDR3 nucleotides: TGTGCCAGCAGCCGGACCACCCCGGAGACCCAGTACTTC. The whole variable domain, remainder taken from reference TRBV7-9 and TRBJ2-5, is DTGVSQNPRHKITKRGQNVTFRCDPISEHNRLYWYRQTLGQGPEFLTYFQNEAQLEKSRLLSDRFSAERPKGSFSTLEIQRTEQGDSAMYLCASSRTTPETQYFGPGTRLLVL.

CDR3 DNA sequence: TGTGCCAGTATCGATTCGGCGTACAAAAAAGGGGACACTGAAGCTTTCTTT. Translation gives CASIDSAYKKGDTEAFF. The chain recombines TRBV19 with TRBJ1-1, with D perhaps TRBD1 (5 bases). The V end lost 7 bases, the J end lost 3 bases, and 24 bases lay between the germline ends. This CDR3 has 17 amino acids. Germline V gene data show CDR1 as LNHDA and CDR2 as SQIVND (reference sequence).

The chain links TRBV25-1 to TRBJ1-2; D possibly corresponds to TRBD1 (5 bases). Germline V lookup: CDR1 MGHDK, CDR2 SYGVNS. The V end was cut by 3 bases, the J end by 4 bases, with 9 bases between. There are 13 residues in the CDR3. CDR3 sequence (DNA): TGTGCCAGCAGTGATTACGGGGCCTATGGCTACACCTTC. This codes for CASSDYGAYGYTF.

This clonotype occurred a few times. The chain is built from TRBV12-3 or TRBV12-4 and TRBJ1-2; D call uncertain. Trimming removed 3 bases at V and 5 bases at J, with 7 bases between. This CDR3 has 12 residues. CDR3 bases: TGTGCCAGCAGTTTTGAGTGGTATGGCTACACCTTC. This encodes CASSFEWYGYTF.

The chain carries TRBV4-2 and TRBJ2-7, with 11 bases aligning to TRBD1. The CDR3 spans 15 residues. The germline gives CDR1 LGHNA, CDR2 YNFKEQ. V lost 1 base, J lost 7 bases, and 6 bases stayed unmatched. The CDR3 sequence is CASSQAGQGAGEQYF. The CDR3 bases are TGTGCCAGCAGCCAAGCAGGACAGGGGGCTGGTGAGCAGTACTTC.

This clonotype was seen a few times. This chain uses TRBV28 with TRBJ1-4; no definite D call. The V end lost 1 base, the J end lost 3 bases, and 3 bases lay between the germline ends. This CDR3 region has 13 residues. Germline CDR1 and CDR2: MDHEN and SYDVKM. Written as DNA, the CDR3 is TGTGCCAGCAGTTTATCCTCTAATGAAAAACTGTTTTTT. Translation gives CASSLSSNEKLFF.

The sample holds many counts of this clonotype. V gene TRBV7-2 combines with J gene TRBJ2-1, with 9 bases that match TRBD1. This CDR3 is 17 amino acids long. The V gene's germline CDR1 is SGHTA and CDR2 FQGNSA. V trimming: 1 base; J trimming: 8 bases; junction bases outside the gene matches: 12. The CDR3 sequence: CASSLVFWGQGRDEQFF. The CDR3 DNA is TGTGCCAGCAGCTTAGTATTTTGGGGACAGGGAAGGGATGAGCAGTTCTTC.

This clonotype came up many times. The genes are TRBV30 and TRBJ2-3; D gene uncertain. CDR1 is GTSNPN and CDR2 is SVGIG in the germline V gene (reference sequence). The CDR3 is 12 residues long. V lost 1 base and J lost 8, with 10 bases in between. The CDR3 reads CAWSGGSATQYF. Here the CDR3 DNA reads TGTGCCTGGAGTGGTGGTTCAGCTACGCAGTATTTT.

Here the CDR3 DNA reads TGTGCCAGCAGTCCCATGATCGGCGGGGAGCTGTTTTTT. It specifies CASSPMIGGELFF. This sequence joins TRBV28 and TRBJ2-2; the D is unclear. The V gene lost 5 bases and the J gene lost 7 bases, with 11 bases spanning the gap. CDR3 length: 13 residues. Germline loops: CDR1 MDHEN, CDR2 SYDVKM. Full variable domain (missing parts from reference TRBV28 and TRBJ2-2): DVKVTQSSRYLVKRTGEKVFLECVQDMDHENMFWYRQDPGLGLRLIYFSYDVKMKEKGDIPEGYSVSREKKERFSLILESASTNQTSMYLCASSPMIGGELFFGEGSRLTVL.

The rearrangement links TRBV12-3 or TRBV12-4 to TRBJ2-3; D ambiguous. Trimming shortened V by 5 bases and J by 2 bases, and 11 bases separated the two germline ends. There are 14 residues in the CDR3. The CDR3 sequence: CASSIRQLTDTQYF. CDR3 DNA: TGTGCCAGCAGTATACGACAACTCACAGATACGCAGTATTTT.

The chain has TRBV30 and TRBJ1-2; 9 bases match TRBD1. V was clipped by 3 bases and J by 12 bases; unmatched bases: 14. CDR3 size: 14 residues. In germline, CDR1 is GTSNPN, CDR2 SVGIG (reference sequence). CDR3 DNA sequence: TGTGCCTGGAGCAAGAATCCGGGACAGGGAAACAACACCTTC. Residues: CAWSKNPGQGNNTF.